Below, 21 T cell receptor beta chains from the same sample are listed, as sequenced in a study of early T cells in non-severe SARS-CoV-2 infection. A single record per CDR3 protein comes from TCRdb applying MiXCR to the 5' RACE reads. The repertoire holds about 80,000 distinct CDR3 sequences, with about 12% as singletons. The sequenced material came from whole blood. All receptors derive from an adult who was a healthcare worker with PCR-confirmed SARS-CoV-2 infection or an uninfected control (not recorded which).

This clonotype was detected ten times or more. The J gene is TRBJ2-3, the V gene TRBV7-6; D is unclear. The CDR3 consists of 14 residues. The germline gives CDR1 SGHVS, CDR2 FNYEAQ. V lost 1 base, J lost 4 bases, and 9 bases lay in between. Here the CDR3 DNA reads TGTGCCAGCAGCTTAGAATTTCGGGCAGATACGCAGTATTTT. This translates into CASSLEFRADTQYF.

This clonotype was detected ten times or more. V usage is TRBV12-3 or TRBV12-4 and J usage is TRBJ2-5; 7 nucleotides line up with TRBD2. Germline trimming cut 5 bases from V and 5 bases from J; bases unmatched to any gene: 11. This CDR3 has 15 residues. CDR3 nucleotide sequence: TGTGCCAGCAGTCCCCGGGCTAGCGGTTGGGAGACCCAGTACTTC. This sequence encodes CASSPRASGWETQYF.

This chain uses TRBV12-3 or TRBV12-4 with TRBJ2-1, with D maybe TRBD2 (6 bases). V was pared by 8 bases and J by 9 bases, with 11 bases between. The CDR3 is made up of 11 amino acids. The CDR3 protein is CASGGAIEQFF. The CDR3 bases are TGTGCCAGCGGAGGGGCGATTGAGCAGTTCTTC.

This chain uses TRBV5-6 with TRBJ1-2; 10 bases are a match to TRBD1. The V gene's germline CDR1 is SGHDT and CDR2 YYEEEE. The CDR3 covers 14 residues. V lost 5 bases, J lost 8 bases, and 9 bases stayed unmatched. The CDR3, as DNA: TGTGCCAGCAGTTCGACAGGGGGCTTCGGAGGCTACACCTTC. This encodes CASSSTGGFGGYTF. Supplemented by reference TRBV5-6 and TRBJ1-2, the full variable domain reads DAGVTQSPTHLIKTRGQQVTLRCSPKSGHDTVSWYQQALGQGPQFIFQYYEEEERQRGNFPDRFSGHQFPNYSSELNVNALLLGDSALYLCASSSTGGFGGYTFGSGTRLTVV.

This clonotype was observed at least ten times. The V call is TRBV6-6, the J call TRBJ1-2; 7 positions match TRBD1. The germline CDR1 and CDR2 sequences are MNHNY and SVGAGI (reference sequence). Trimming cost V 4 bases and J 8 bases; bases outside gene matches: 7. The CDR3 has 13 residues. The CDR3 nucleotides read TGTGCCAGCAGTTTCCACAGGGGTGAGGGCTACACCTTC. Translating it yields CASSFHRGEGYTF.

This sequence joins TRBV20-1 and TRBJ2-2; 7 nucleotides match TRBD2. The CDR3 totals 14 residues. The J segment lost 5 bases and the V segment lost 5 bases, leaving 8 bases of the junction unmatched. Germline lookup yields CDR1 DFQATT and CDR2 SNEGSKA (reference sequence). DNA for the CDR3: TGCAGTGCTTTCGGTGGGAGGGGTACCGGGGAGCTGTTTTTT. Translated, it gives CSAFGGRGTGELFF.

This clonotype was counted at least ten times. V gene TRBV20-1 combines with J gene TRBJ1-1; D call uncertain. The CDR3 totals 12 residues. CDR1 is DFQATT and CDR2 is SNEGSKA in the germline V gene (reference sequence). V lost 6 bases to trimming and J lost 1 base, with 9 bases between them. CDR3 nucleotides: TGCAGTGCCAGGACTGGGAACACTGAAGCTTTCTTT. Amino acids: CSARTGNTEAFF.

This clonotype was observed at least ten times. The chain employs TRBV5-4 and TRBJ2-4, with 7 bases aligning to TRBD2. The germline gives CDR1 SGHNT, CDR2 YYREEE (reference sequence). V was pared by 3 bases and J by 2 bases, with 11 bases of the junction left unmatched. The CDR3 covers 17 residues. The CDR3 loop reads CASSSPSGNGTKNIQYF. The CDR3 bases are TGTGCCAGCAGCTCCCCAAGCGGGAACGGGACCAAAAACATTCAGTACTTC.

The V gene is TRBV12-5, the J gene TRBJ1-1; maybe TRBD1 (5 bases). Trimming removed 0 bases at V and 8 bases at J, with 10 bases between. This CDR3 spans 13 amino acids. Germline V gene data show CDR1 as LGHNT and CDR2 as FRNRAP. The CDR3 DNA reads TGTGCTAGTGGTTTGGTATGGGGCTCCGAAGCTTTCTTT. It encodes CASGLVWGSEAFF.

This sequence joins TRBV20-1 and TRBJ2-3, with 7 bases identical to TRBD2. From germline, CDR1 is DFQATT and CDR2 SNEGSKA (reference sequence). The junction had 8 bases not matched to a gene; V was cut back by 5 bases and J by 0 bases. This CDR3 spans 15 amino acids. This CDR3 reads CSAPPAGDSTDTQYF. CDR3 in DNA: TGCAGTGCTCCGCCGGCGGGGGATAGCACAGATACGCAGTATTTT.

This clonotype was seen ten or more times. The chain joins TRBV29-1 to TRBJ1-4; TRBD1 matches 8 bases. The J segment lost 7 bases and the V segment lost 5 bases, leaving 6 bases of the junction unmatched. This CDR3 region has 13 residues. Germline CDR1 reads SQVTM; CDR2 reads ANQGSEA. The DNA of the CDR3 is TGCAGCGTTTGTAACAGGGGGGGTGAAAAACTGTTTTTT. This encodes CSVCNRGGEKLFF.

The table lists this clonotype with many counts. The rearrangement links TRBV24-1 to TRBJ1-4; D is perhaps TRBD1 (6 bases). Deletions cut 4 bases from V and 8 bases from J, with 19 bases between. Germline loops: CDR1 KGHDR, CDR2 SFDVKD. The CDR3 totals 16 residues. This CDR3 reads CATSDNDRRGVEKLFF. The CDR3 DNA is TGTGCCACCAGTGACAACGACAGGAGGGGGGTCGAAAAACTGTTTTTT.

This clonotype was observed at least ten times. The rearrangement links TRBV7-8 to TRBJ2-7, with 9 bases that match TRBD1. With 8 bases clipped from V and 0 bases from J, the junction kept 17 bases outside the gene matches. Germline V lookup: CDR1 SGHVS, CDR2 FQNEAQ. This CDR3 contains 18 residues. The CDR3 nucleotides read TGTGCCAGCCTCGGGGAACCTCGGGGACAGGGTTACTCCTACGAGCAGTACTTC. Translating it yields CASLGEPRGQGYSYEQYF.

In this sample, this clonotype turned up many times. This chain connects TRBV25-1 to TRBJ1-6; the D gene is possibly TRBD1 (6 bases). Germline loops: CDR1 MGHDK, CDR2 SYGVNS. Trimming stripped 6 bases from V and 10 bases from J, with 22 bases between. The CDR3 totals 16 residues. CDR3 nucleotides: TGTGCCAGCAGCTTCCGGGACACTCGCTCGGAATCACCCCTCCACTTT. Protein: CASSFRDTRSESPLHF.

The table lists this clonotype with a few counts. The rearrangement uses TRBV7-3 and TRBJ1-3, with D maybe TRBD1 (6 bases). V gave up 5 bases and J gave up 9 bases, with 14 bases separating them. The CDR3 extends over 13 amino acids. CDR1 SGHTA and CDR2 FQGTGA come from the germline V gene. In nucleotides, the CDR3 is TGTGCCAGCAGCCCACAGGGACTAGGCACCATATATTTT. It specifies CASSPQGLGTIYF.

V and J are TRBV5-1 and TRBJ2-3; 9 bases are shared with TRBD2. The CDR3 covers 16 residues. Germline lookup yields CDR1 SGHRS and CDR2 YFSETQ. Trimming took 8 bases from V and 2 from J; bases not matched to a gene: 12. The CDR3 loop is CASAIVSGGPTDTQYF. The CDR3 nucleotides read TGCGCCAGTGCCATTGTGAGCGGGGGGCCCACAGATACGCAGTATTTT.

This clonotype was seen many times. J is TRBJ1-2 and V is TRBV27, with 9 bases that match TRBD1. The germline gives CDR1 MNHEY, CDR2 SMNVEV (reference sequence). Unmatched junction bases numbered 9, after V lost 6 bases and J lost 7 bases. The CDR3 consists of 14 residues. The CDR3 DNA reads TGTGCCAGCAGCCTCACGGGGACAGGGTTTGGCTACACCTTC. The encoded protein is CASSLTGTGFGYTF.

In this sample, this clonotype turned up a few times. The CDR3 loop is CASSEGTWPQHF. CDR3 coding DNA: TGTGCCAGCAGTGAAGGAACCTGGCCCCAGCATTTT. The chain employs TRBV2 and TRBJ1-5; D is unclear. Germline V CDR1 and CDR2: SNHLY, FYNNEI. Between the trimmed V and J ends, which lost 1 base and 9 bases, there was a span of 7 bases. There are 12 residues in the CDR3.

V gene TRBV12-3 or TRBV12-4 combines with J gene TRBJ2-5; no definite D call. Trimming took 2 bases from V and 6 from J, leaving 10 bases between them. This CDR3 contains 13 residues. The CDR3 protein is CASSLMGLKTQYF. The CDR3 DNA reads as TGTGCCAGCAGTTTAATGGGTCTCAAGACCCAGTACTTC.

The chain combines TRBV28 with TRBJ1-1; TRBD1 is a possible D gene (5 bases). The CDR3 has 14 residues. CDR1 and CDR2 (germline): MDHEN, SYDVKM. V was pared by 8 bases and J by 0 bases, with 13 bases between. The chain's CDR3 is CASLGGVLNTEAFF. CDR3 nucleotide sequence: TGTGCCAGCCTGGGGGGAGTACTGAACACTGAAGCTTTCTTT.

This clonotype was observed many times. The chain recombines TRBV5-1 with TRBJ2-5; the match to TRBD1 covers 10 bases. Looked up from germline, CDR1 is SGHRS and CDR2 is YFSETQ. This CDR3 spans 13 amino acids. The ends lost 5 bases at V and 4 bases at J; junction bases unmatched: 2. CDR3 region: CASRRTGGETQYF. In DNA, the CDR3 is TGCGCCAGCAGAAGGACAGGGGGAGAGACCCAGTACTTC.